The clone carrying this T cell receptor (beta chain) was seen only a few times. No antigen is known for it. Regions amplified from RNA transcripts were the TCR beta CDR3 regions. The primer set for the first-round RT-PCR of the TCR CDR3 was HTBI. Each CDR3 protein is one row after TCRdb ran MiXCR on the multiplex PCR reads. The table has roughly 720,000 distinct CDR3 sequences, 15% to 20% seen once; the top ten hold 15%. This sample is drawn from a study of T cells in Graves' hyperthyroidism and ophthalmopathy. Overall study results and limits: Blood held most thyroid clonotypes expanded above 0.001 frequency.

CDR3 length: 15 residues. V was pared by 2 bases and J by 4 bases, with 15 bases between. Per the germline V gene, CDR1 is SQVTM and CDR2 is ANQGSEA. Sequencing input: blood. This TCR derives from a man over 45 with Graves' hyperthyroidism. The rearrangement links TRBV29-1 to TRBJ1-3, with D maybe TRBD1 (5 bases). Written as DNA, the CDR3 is TGCAGCGTTGAAAGGGGCGCAGAGTACGGAAACACCATATATTTT. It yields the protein CSVERGAEYGNTIYF.